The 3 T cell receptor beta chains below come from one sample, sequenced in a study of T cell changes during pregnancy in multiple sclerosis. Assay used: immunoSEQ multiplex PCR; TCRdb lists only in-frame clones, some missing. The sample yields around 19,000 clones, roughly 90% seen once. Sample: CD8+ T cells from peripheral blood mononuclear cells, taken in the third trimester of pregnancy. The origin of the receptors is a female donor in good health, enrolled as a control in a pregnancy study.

CDR3 region: CASSFGQGASYEQYF. The CDR3 nucleotides read TGTGCCAGCAGCTTTGGACAGGGAGCGTCCTACGAGCAGTACTTC. The chain combines TRBV7-2 with TRBJ2-7; the match to TRBD1 covers 8 bases. V was clipped by 3 bases and J by 1 base; unmatched bases: 5. Per germline, CDR1 SGHTA and CDR2 FQGNSA. The CDR3 loop spans 15 amino acids.

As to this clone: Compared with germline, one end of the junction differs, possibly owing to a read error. CDR3 protein: CAISESNQPQHF. CDR3 DNA sequence: TGTGCCATCAGTGAGTCTAATCAGCCCCAGCATTTT. The chain uses TRBV6-1 and TRBJ1-5; D gene unclear. Germline V gene data show CDR1 as MNHNS and CDR2 as SASEGT. The CDR3 has 12 residues.

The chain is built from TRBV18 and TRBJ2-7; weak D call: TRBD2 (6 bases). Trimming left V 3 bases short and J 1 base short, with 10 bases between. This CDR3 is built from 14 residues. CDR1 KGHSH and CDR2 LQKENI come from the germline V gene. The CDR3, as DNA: TGTGCCAGCTCACCGGAAGGACTATCCTACGAGCAGTACTTC. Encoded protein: CASSPEGLSYEQYF.